The 30 T cell receptor beta chains given below trace back to one sample, sequenced in a study of vaccination and CD4 T cells after COVID-19. Their target antigens are unknown. Sequencing of cultured CD4+ T cell DNA used the Oncomine TCR Beta short-read assay. TCRdb reanalysed the PCR reads using MiXCR and keeps one entry per CDR3 protein. The sample contains around 13,000 distinct CDR3 sequences, 79% of which appear only once. The treatment was: roughly 11-day PBMC culture with coronavirus spike peptide pools or control peptides (ViraFEST assay). What was sequenced was CD4+ T cells from blood, cultured in vitro. The receptor set was obtained from a human donor who had recovered from COVID-19.

This CDR3 reads CASSLGVAKNIQYF. The CDR3 coding sequence is TGTGCCAGCAGCTTAGGTGTAGCCAAAAACATTCAGTACTTC. V usage is TRBV7-2 and J usage is TRBJ2-4; D gene unclear. The CDR3 runs to 14 residues. CDR1 is SGHTA and CDR2 is FQGNSA in the germline V gene. Trimming took off 1 base at V and 0 bases at J, with 4 bases between the two ends.

This chain links TRBV7-9 with TRBJ1-2, with D possibly matching TRBD1 (6 bases). Trimming shortened V by 5 bases and J by 5 bases, and 12 bases separated the two germline ends. This CDR3 spans 13 amino acids. CDR1 SEHNR and CDR2 FQNEAQ come from the germline V gene (reference sequence). CDR3 sequence (DNA): TGTGCCAGCAGCCACCGGGACAAGTATGGCTACACCTTC. It codes for CASSHRDKYGYTF.

The chain is built from TRBV5-4 and TRBJ1-2, with D maybe TRBD1 (6 bases). The V gene's germline CDR1 is SGHNT and CDR2 YYREEE (reference sequence). The CDR3 is 13 amino acids. V was trimmed by 4 bases and J by 4 bases, leaving 11 bases between them. The CDR3 region has the DNA TGTGCCAGCAGCCCTAAGGACAGCTATGGCTACACCTTC. It translates to CASSPKDSYGYTF.

This clonotype was seen once. This chain joins TRBV15 and TRBJ2-2; D not certain. Germline V CDR1 and CDR2: LNHNV, YYDKDF (reference sequence). V dropped 1 base and J dropped 6 bases, with 9 bases sitting between them. The CDR3 sequence is 14 residues long. The CDR3 coding sequence is TGTGCCACCAGCAGAGGCCACCCCCCCGGGGAGCTGTTTTTT. Translating it yields CATSRGHPPGELFF.

The J gene is TRBJ1-2, the V gene TRBV28; tentatively, D is TRBD1 (5 bases). The CDR3 contains 13 residues. V lost 6 bases to trimming and J lost 3 bases, with 11 bases between them. Germline V CDR1 and CDR2: MDHEN, SYDVKM. CDR3 in amino acids: CASSSRVYYGYTF. DNA of the CDR3: TGTGCCAGCAGCTCCAGGGTCTACTATGGCTACACCTTC.

V gene TRBV28 combines with J gene TRBJ1-5, with D maybe TRBD1 (5 bases). This CDR3 has 15 amino acids. V was clipped by 6 bases and J by 4 bases, with 16 bases between them. Germline loops: CDR1 MDHEN, CDR2 SYDVKM. CDR3 in amino acids: CASRGQGIGNQPQHF. CDR3 bases: TGTGCCAGCAGGGGGCAGGGAATAGGTAATCAGCCCCAGCATTTT.

The rearrangement joins TRBV20-1 to TRBJ2-7; the D gene is possibly TRBD2 (6 bases). V was clipped by 3 bases and J by 3 bases, with 18 bases between them. The CDR3 consists of 15 residues. Germline V gene lookup returns CDR1 DFQATT and CDR2 SNEGSKA (reference sequence). The chain's CDR3 is CSASKDYLSSYEQYF. CDR3 sequence (DNA): TGCAGTGCTAGTAAGGACTACCTTAGCAGCTACGAGCAGTACTTC.

The chain is built from TRBV12-3 or TRBV12-4 and TRBJ2-7; D remains ambiguous. The length of the CDR3 is 12 residues. The V end lost 6 bases, the J end lost 3 bases, and 9 bases lay between the germline ends. The CDR3 spells CASRSQHYEQYF. In nucleotides, the CDR3 is TGTGCCAGCAGGTCACAGCACTACGAGCAGTACTTC.

The rearrangement links TRBV27 to TRBJ1-1; no reliable D call. The CDR3 covers 13 residues. V was shortened by 3 bases and J by 8 bases, with 13 bases between the two germline ends. Looked up from germline, CDR1 is MNHEY and CDR2 is SMNVEV (reference sequence). CDR3 protein: CASSLGHLREAFF. CDR3 nucleotide sequence: TGTGCCAGCAGTTTGGGTCACCTCAGGGAAGCTTTCTTT.

This chain connects TRBV4-3 to TRBJ2-2, with 10 bases identical to TRBD1. The germline V gene has CDR1 LGHNA and CDR2 YSLEER. This CDR3 has 18 amino acids. V was clipped by 0 bases and J by 7 bases; unmatched bases: 11. CDR3 coding DNA: TGCGCCAGCAGCCAAGAACAAACACCGGGACAGGGGTTCGGGGAGCTGTTTTTT. It yields the protein CASSQEQTPGQGFGELFF.

The chain carries TRBV7-2 and TRBJ1-2; a possible D gene is TRBD1 (5 bases). Trimming stripped 1 base from V and 8 bases from J, with 11 bases between. This CDR3 comprises 13 residues. From germline, CDR1 is SGHTA and CDR2 FQGNSA. The CDR3 here is CASSLDQGLGYTF. The CDR3 region has the DNA TGTGCCAGCAGCTTAGATCAGGGCCTCGGCTACACCTTC.

This chain links TRBV5-1 with TRBJ2-3; D gene ambiguous. Germline lookup yields CDR1 SGHRS and CDR2 YFSETQ. This CDR3 has 13 amino acids. V shed 4 bases and J shed 11 bases, with 17 bases lying between them. Here the CDR3 reads CASSMNGPGQQYF. As DNA, the CDR3 is TGCGCCAGCAGCATGAACGGTCCGGGCCAGCAGTATTTT.

V is TRBV20-1 and J is TRBJ2-7; 9 bases align to TRBD2. The germline CDR1 and CDR2 sequences are DFQATT and SNEGSKA (reference sequence). Trimming removed 6 bases from V and 6 bases from J; junction bases left unmatched: 12. The length of the CDR3 is 14 residues. CDR3 bases: TGCAGTGCACCCGTCGTAGCGGGAGTCGGCGAGCAGTACTTC. Its protein is CSAPVVAGVGEQYF.

The rearrangement uses TRBV7-2 and TRBJ1-5, with D possibly TRBD1 on 5 matching bases. The V end lost 5 bases, the J end lost 1 base, and 15 bases lay between the germline ends. Germline-derived CDR1 and CDR2 are SGHTA and FQGNSA. The CDR3 has 16 residues. The CDR3 DNA sequence: TGTGCCAGCAGCCTGACCGGGACGGAGAGCAATCAGCCCCAGCATTTT. It is translated as CASSLTGTESNQPQHF.

This clonotype has just one count. The V call is TRBV6-1, the J call TRBJ1-5; 8 bases are a match to TRBD1. In germline, CDR1 is MNHNS, CDR2 SASEGT. V was clipped by 7 bases and J by 4 bases; unmatched bases: 9. The CDR3 totals 15 residues. Here the CDR3 DNA reads TGTGCCAGCAATTTCCGAACAGGGGGGAATCAGCCCCAGCATTTT. Translating it yields CASNFRTGGNQPQHF.

The V gene is TRBV7-9, the J gene TRBJ2-2; a possible D gene is TRBD1 (6 bases). V was cut by 5 bases and J by 6 bases, with 16 bases left in between. The CDR3 covers 15 residues. Germline V gives CDR1 SEHNR, CDR2 FQNEAQ (reference sequence). CDR3 amino acids: CASSSLRGRAGELFF. The CDR3 DNA reads TGTGCCAGCAGCAGTCTCAGGGGCAGGGCCGGGGAGCTGTTTTTT.

This clonotype has just a few counts. The CDR3 region has the DNA TGTGCCTGGAGTGTCGGGGGCTTGGAGACCCAGTACTTC. Translated: CAWSVGGLETQYF. J is TRBJ2-5 and V is TRBV30; perhaps D is TRBD1 or TRBD2 (6 bases each). This CDR3 comprises 13 residues. Trimming removed 0 bases from V and 5 bases from J, with 10 bases in between. The germline V gene has CDR1 GTSNPN and CDR2 SVGIG (reference sequence).

This sequence joins TRBV24-1 and TRBJ1-1, with a possible D match to TRBD1 (5 bases). The CDR3 totals 15 residues. V was shortened by 2 bases and J by 1 base, with 10 bases between the two germline ends. Germline V gives CDR1 KGHDR, CDR2 SFDVKD. In nucleotides, the CDR3 is TGTGCCACCAGTGATTCCGGGACGGCGAACACTGAAGCTTTCTTT. It encodes CATSDSGTANTEAFF.

This clonotype was observed a handful of times. V and J are TRBV20-1 and TRBJ1-5, with D hard to call. The CDR3 runs 13 residues. V lost 6 bases and J 3 bases, leaving 12 bases between the germline ends. Germline V gene sequence: CDR1 DFQATT, CDR2 SNEGSKA (reference sequence). The CDR3 DNA reads as TGCAGTGCCTCGGACGGGCTCAATCAGCCCCAGCATTTT. Translated, it gives CSASDGLNQPQHF.

This chain uses TRBV21-1 with TRBJ2-3. TRBV21-1 is a documented pseudogene. The CDR3 extends over 14 amino acids. CDR3 bases: TGTGCCAGCAGCCTGATAGTAGGGATGGATACGCAGTATTTT. The encoded protein is CASSLIVGMDTQYF.

This clonotype has only one observation. The rearrangement uses TRBV20-1 and TRBJ1-6; D is unresolved. Trimming left V 1 base short and J 9 bases short, with 13 bases between. Looked up from germline, CDR1 is DFQATT and CDR2 is SNEGSKA (reference sequence). The CDR3 length is 14 residues. CDR3 DNA sequence: TGCAGTGCTAGAGGCTCGGGTCCCTCTTCACCCCTCCACTTT. As protein: CSARGSGPSSPLHF.

This rearrangement joins TRBV20-1 to TRBJ2-1; 11 bases align to TRBD2. Germline assignment: CDR1 DFQATT and CDR2 SNEGSKA (reference sequence). The junction had 7 bases not matched to a gene; V was cut back by 6 bases and J by 6 bases. The CDR3 has 14 residues. The CDR3 loop is CSAIAGGSSNEQFF. The CDR3 nucleotides read TGCAGTGCCATAGCGGGAGGGTCATCCAATGAGCAGTTCTTC.

The chain has TRBV19 and TRBJ2-5; D may be TRBD1 (6 bases). CDR1 is LNHDA and CDR2 is SQIVND in the germline V gene (reference sequence). Trimming shortened V by 8 bases and J by 3 bases, and 19 bases separated the two germline ends. The CDR3 sequence is 15 residues long. The CDR3 protein is CASRGQLLGKETQYF. As DNA, the CDR3 is TGTGCCAGTCGGGGACAACTTCTAGGGAAAGAGACCCAGTACTTC.

This clonotype is a singleton in its sample. This chain links TRBV6-5 with TRBJ1-4, with a tentative D call TRBD1 (6 bases). Germline-derived CDR1 and CDR2 are MNHEY and SVGAGI. This CDR3 spans 14 amino acids. The germline V and J ends were trimmed by 2 bases and 8 bases, with 12 bases remaining between them. The CDR3 loop reads CASSYETGGEKLFF. CDR3 nucleotides: TGTGCCAGCAGTTACGAGACAGGCGGAGAAAAACTGTTTTTT.

The rearrangement links TRBV6-1 to TRBJ1-5; 7 nucleotides align to TRBD1. The CDR3 is 15 residues long. CDR1 is MNHNS, CDR2 SASEGT, per germline. V lost 4 bases to trimming and J lost 0 bases; unmatched junction nucleotides: 3. CDR3 sequence: CASSGGGGSNQPQHF. For the CDR3, the DNA is TGTGCCAGCAGTGGAGGGGGCGGTAGCAATCAGCCCCAGCATTTT.

This rearrangement joins TRBV25-1 to TRBJ1-1; no definite D call. Germline CDR1 MGHDK, CDR2 SYGVNS. V shed 8 bases and J shed 5 bases, with 12 bases lying between them. There are 12 residues in the CDR3. CDR3 region: CASQSPVTEAFF. CDR3 nucleotide sequence: TGTGCCAGCCAGTCCCCAGTAACTGAAGCTTTCTTT.

The chain recombines TRBV19 with TRBJ1-1; maybe TRBD1 (5 bases). The CDR3 length is 12 residues. Germline CDR1 LNHDA, CDR2 SQIVND (reference sequence). V lost 4 bases and J lost 11, with 14 bases in between. DNA for the CDR3: TGTGCCAGTAGTACCCGGGGGGTAATGGCTTTCTTT. This encodes CASSTRGVMAFF. The full variable domain, its missing parts supplied by reference TRBV19 and TRBJ1-1, is DGGITQSPKYLFRKEGQNVTLSCEQNLNHDAMYWYRQDPGQGLRLIYYSQIVNDFQKGDIAEGYSVSREKKESFPLTVTSAQKNPTAFYLCASSTRGVMAFFGQGTRLTVV.

This chain uses TRBV6-1 with TRBJ1-5, with D tentatively TRBD1 (5 bases). CDR3 size: 14 residues. CDR1 is MNHNS, CDR2 SASEGT, per germline. V lost 6 bases and J lost 0, with 9 bases in between. CDR3 DNA sequence: TGTGCCAGCAGGGAGGGGAGTAGCAATCAGCCCCAGCATTTT. Its translation: CASREGSSNQPQHF.

This chain joins TRBV24-1 and TRBJ2-5; D unresolved. CDR1 KGHDR and CDR2 SFDVKD come from the germline V gene. The CDR3 runs 14 residues. V was cut by 2 bases and J by 5 bases, with 11 bases left in between. The chain's CDR3 is CATSDSAQRETQYF. DNA of the CDR3: TGTGCCACCAGTGATTCGGCTCAAAGGGAGACCCAGTACTTC.

This clonotype has a handful of counts. The chain joins TRBV10-1 to TRBJ1-1; D gene unclear. CDR3 length: 12 residues. Per the germline V gene, CDR1 is WNHNN and CDR2 is SYGVQD (reference sequence). V lost 0 bases and J 4 bases, leaving 3 bases between the germline ends. CDR3 coding DNA: TGCGCCAGCAGTGAGTCGGGCACTGAAGCTTTCTTT. It codes for CASSESGTEAFF.